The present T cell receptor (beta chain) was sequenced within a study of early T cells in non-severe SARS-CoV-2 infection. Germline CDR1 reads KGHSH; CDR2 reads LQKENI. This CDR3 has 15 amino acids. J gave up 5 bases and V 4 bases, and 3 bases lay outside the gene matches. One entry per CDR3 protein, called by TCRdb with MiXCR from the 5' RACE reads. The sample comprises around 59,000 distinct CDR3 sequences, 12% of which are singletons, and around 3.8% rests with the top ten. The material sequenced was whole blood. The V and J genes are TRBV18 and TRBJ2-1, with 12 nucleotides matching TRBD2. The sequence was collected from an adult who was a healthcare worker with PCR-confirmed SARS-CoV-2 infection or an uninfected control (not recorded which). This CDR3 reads CASSLRTSGDNEQFF. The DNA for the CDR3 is TGTGCCAGCTCACTTCGGACTAGCGGGGACAATGAGCAGTTCTTC.